The T cell receptor beta chain described here comes from a study of Ad26.COV2.S vaccination and SARS-CoV-2 variants. About the research overall: By the intramuscular route, Ad26.COV2.S was given once, or twice 56 days apart.

Comment on this clone: Its target is unknown.

The repertoire was sequenced with immunoSEQ multiplex PCR; TCRdb's copy has only in-frame clones and lacks some. Of 400,000 or so clones listed, approximately 90% are singletons. The CDR3 consists of 15 residues. V lost 1 base, J lost 2 bases, and 11 bases lay in between. Germline V gene lookup returns CDR1 LNHNV and CDR2 YYDKDF (reference sequence). The treatment: some 19 received Ad26.COV2.S at low or high dose, single or two shots; about 5 received placebo; per-sample allocation not given. Sampling happened 63 days after the first vaccine or placebo injection. Points from the study as a whole: Placebo recipients and vaccine recipients were similar in non-spike TCR breadth.

Specimen: peripheral blood, collected in a trial of Ad26.COV2.S vaccine versus placebo. This TCR was sampled from a person aged 18-65 years who received the Ad26.COV2.S COVID-19 vaccine or a placebo. The V and J genes are TRBV15 and TRBJ1-2; D might be TRBD1 (5 bases). The CDR3 region has the DNA TGTGCCACCAGCAGAGGAGGGACGTCCAACTATGGCTACACCTTC. As protein: CATSRGGTSNYGYTF.